Given below is one T cell receptor beta chain in context. Its antigen remains undetermined. Qualities for individual bases were not recorded, and no much larger clone is one base off. Germline trimming amounts to 8 bases on V and 9 bases on J, with 11 as the count of junction bases outside the gene matches. The CDR3 contains 15 residues, cysteine and phenylalanine counted. Only the CDR3 DNA stays, 45 bases, in frame from base 1. For CDR1 and CDR2, the germline V gene (reference sequence) lists MNHEY and SMNVEV. The iRepertoire nested amplicon-rescue multiplex PCR (arm-PCR) platform was used to amplify TCR alpha and beta CDR3 regions from RNA. One-step reverse transcription and amplification used about 85-400 ng of tissue mRNA or PBMC total RNA as input. After bead purification, a secondary multiplex PCR added Illumina adapters, and libraries were gel-purified between 200 and 400 bp. Internal 6-nucleotide barcodes were carried by the libraries and were used for demultiplexing. The libraries were sequenced on an Illumina MiSeq using 2x220 or 2x250 nucleotide paired-end reads. The authors' analysis ran thus. FLASH 1.2.11 was used to merge paired reads, and BWA-MEM then aligned the reads to the GRCh37 human genome before TRA and TRB reads were extracted. An IMGT-derived reference of cassette sequences and CDR3 motifs, with pseudogenes included, was used for V and J assignment. Three-frame translation of reads was performed, and productive CDR3s were defined as those with a C...FGXG motif and no stop codons. Clonotypes were defined as unique combinations of V-J cassette pair and CDR3 amino acid sequence. Reads were filtered by Hamming distance, thresholded by each sample's sequence error rate in mapped regions. The public reads were run again by TCRdb, first through fastp at Q25 and then through MiXCR, and only productive beta chains were kept. Identical CDR3 proteins give one entry, which carries the most common genes and DNA. What appears here as the V and J calls and clone size reflects TCRdb's work, not the paper's. The sample table contains fewer than 500,000 distinct CDR3 sequences; only one count was recorded for approximately 42% of them. 12% of the sample goes to the ten largest clones.

Immediately after resection, surgical brain or tumor specimens were cryofrozen in liquid nitrogen, with peripheral blood cells collected concurrently. This specimen belongs to a study of glioma-infiltrating T cells (TCRdb year 2016). Regarding the study in general: Low-grade gliomas were represented by WHO grade II oligodendrogliomas or astrocytomas, and glioblastomas were represented by WHO grade IV tumors that were sampled at initial rather than recurrent diagnosis. The paired cohort was made up of three low-grade glioma patients, about 8 primary glioblastoma patients and three non-glioma patients who contributed non-neoplastic brain tissue. Sequencing coverage of 4.5- to 10-fold of about a million peripheral T cells was targeted for blood libraries. Sequencing of TCR alpha- and beta-chain repertoires was performed on glioma tissue, on non-neoplastic brain tissue, and on matched peripheral blood mononuclear cells. Dexamethasone was administered to glioma patients for six or fewer days before surgery. Each tissue-infiltrating repertoire was compared with the same patient's peripheral blood repertoire to measure divergence between tissue and blood T-cell populations. Summary of the overall study and its limitations: Group comparisons were based on small numbers of patients: three non-neoplastic, three low-grade glioma and eight glioblastoma patients. VJ-independent divergence between tissue and blood was lower than expected in non-neoplastic patients but higher than expected in all gliomas, particularly low-grade gliomas. Patients with low tissue-blood divergence were marked by a signature set of shared blood CDR3 motifs, and that set was depleted in highly divergent patients. Tissue and blood shared very few CDR3 sequences, a result attributed to high CDR3 diversity and limited sampling.

This chain is built from TRBV27 and TRBJ1-5, and TRBD1 aligns with 12 junction nucleotides. Sequenced sample: glioma tissue, nonneoplastic brain tissue, or PBMCs (not recorded which). This TCR was recovered from a human donor with low-grade glioma or glioblastoma, undergoing nonglioma brain surgery, or in good health (not recorded which). The CDR3: CASGPGQGALGPQHF. DNA sequence: TGTGCCAGCGGACCGGGACAGGGGGCCCTAGGGCCCCAGCATTTT.